A selection of T cell receptor beta chains follows, all from one sample in a study of T cell changes during pregnancy in multiple sclerosis. Libraries were prepared by immunoSEQ multiplex PCR; TCRdb keeps only in-frame clonotypes and omits some of them. The data hold around 40,000 clones, with about 90% observed a single time. Sequencing was performed on CD4+ T cells from peripheral blood mononuclear cells, taken in the third trimester of pregnancy. These receptor sequences come from a female donor with multiple sclerosis, enrolled in a pregnancy study. Both conserved end residues are part of each CDR3. The D gene is left open where the match is weak. The size entry is marked missing in some rows and otherwise reads once, few, many or a size class.

v_call	cdr3_length	clone_size	j_call	d_call	cdr3_aa	cdr3_nt
TRBV4-1	17	.	TRBJ1-4	TRBD1	CASSQGDSFATNEKLFF	TGCGCCAGCAGCCAGGGGGACAGTTTTGCAACTAATGAAAAACTGTTTTTT
TRBV5-1	15	.	TRBJ2-3	TRBD2	CASGELAGVTDTQYF	TGCGCCAGCGGGGAACTAGCGGGAGTAACAGATACGCAGTATTTT
TRBV7-2	13	.	TRBJ2-7	.	CASSAQGTYEQYF	TGTGCCAGCAGCGCCCAGGGAACCTACGAGCAGTACTTC
TRBV4-3	15	.	TRBJ2-5	.	CASSQDLTGRETQYF	TGCGCCAGCAGCCAAGATCTGACGGGGAGAGAGACCCAGTACTTC
TRBV4-1	18	.	TRBJ2-2	TRBD2	CASSQEKGGRANTGELFF	TGCGCCAGCAGCCAAGAGAAGGGCGGGAGAGCGAACACCGGGGAGCTGTTTTTT
TRBV7-2	12	once	TRBJ2-1	.	CASSWQGGGQFF	TGTGCCAGCAGCTGGCAAGGGGGTGGACAGTTCTTC
TRBV7-9	14	.	TRBJ1-2	TRBD1	CASSLSQGARGYTF	TGTGCCAGCAGCTTATCACAGGGGGCACGTGGCTACACCTTC
TRBV6-4	13	.	TRBJ2-3	.	CASSDHYTDTQYF	TGTGCCAGCAGTGATCACTACACAGATACGCAGTATTTT
TRBV10-2	14	.	TRBJ1-1	.	CASSGRGRNTEAFF	TGCGCCAGCAGTGGTCGGGGGAGGAACACTGAAGCTTTCTTT
TRBV27	13	.	TRBJ2-7	TRBD2	CASSGLAGGPQYF	TGTGCCAGCTCCGGACTAGCGGGAGGGCCCCAGTACTTC
TRBV5-4	19	.	TRBJ2-5	TRBD2	CASSRSNGGLAGSFETQYF	TGTGCCAGCAGCCGCTCGAACGGAGGACTAGCGGGATCATTCGAGACCCAGTACTTC
TRBV2	14	.	TRBJ2-2	TRBD1	CATRDSANTGELFF	TGTGCCACAAGGGACAGCGCGAACACCGGGGAGCTGTTTTTT
TRBV10-3	15	.	TRBJ2-3	.	CATRAGTSPVDTQYF	TGTGCCACTAGGGCAGGGACTTCACCCGTAGATACGCAGTATTTT
TRBV4-1	16	.	TRBJ2-3	TRBD2	CASRYTSGSPSGTQYF	TGCGCCAGCAGATACACTAGCGGTTCTCCCTCTGGTACGCAGTATTTT
TRBV5-1	14	.	TRBJ2-7	.	CASSLEGVSREQYF	TGCGCCAGCAGCTTGGAAGGGGTTTCGAGAGAGCAGTACTTC
TRBV7-2	14	.	TRBJ2-5	.	CASSSPPAGETQYF	TGTGCCAGCAGCTCCCCTCCCGCGGGAGAGACCCAGTACTTC
TRBV7-6	14	.	TRBJ2-3	.	CASSLASSTDTQYF	TGTGCCAGCAGCTTAGCGTCTAGCACAGATACGCAGTATTTT
TRBV5-1	18	.	TRBJ2-5	TRBD1	CASSPGQGVGVLQETQYF	TGCGCCAGCAGCCCCGGACAGGGAGTAGGGGTACTCCAAGAGACCCAGTACTTC
TRBV28	16	.	TRBJ2-3	TRBD1	CASSYRDRASTDTQYF	TGTGCCAGCAGTTACCGGGACAGGGCAAGCACAGATACGCAGTATTTT
TRBV19	16	once	TRBJ1-4	.	CASSIGDAATNEKLFF	TGTGCCAGTAGTATAGGCGATGCGGCGACTAATGAAAAACTGTTTTTT
TRBV7-9	16	.	TRBJ2-2	.	CASRPPRQGYTGELFF	TGTGCCAGCAGGCCGCCAAGGCAGGGATACACCGGGGAGCTGTTTTTT
TRBV7-3	16	.	TRBJ2-2	TRBD2	CASSGQSGRASGELFF	TGTGCCAGCAGCGGCCAAAGCGGGAGGGCCAGCGGGGAGCTGTTTTTT
TRBV4-3	15	.	TRBJ2-5	.	CASSQALDSEETQYF	TGCGCCAGCAGCCAAGCTCTCGACAGCGAAGAGACCCAGTACTTC
TRBV19	15	.	TRBJ2-3	TRBD2	CASRLAGLSTDTQYF	TGTGCCAGTAGACTAGCGGGACTTTCCACAGATACGCAGTATTTT
TRBV7-9	13	.	TRBJ1-1	.	CASSLAGGREAFF	TGTGCCAGCAGCTTAGCGGGGGGAAGGGAAGCTTTCTTT
TRBV6-5	13	.	TRBJ2-5	.	CASSRQYQETQYF	TGTGCCAGCAGTCGACAGTACCAAGAGACCCAGTACTTC
TRBV7-2	15	.	TRBJ2-1	TRBD2	CASSLIAGGYNEQFF	TGTGCCAGCAGCTTAATAGCGGGAGGATACAATGAGCAGTTCTTC
TRBV7-6	18	.	TRBJ2-7	TRBD2	CASSLGPSGRTNMYEQYF	TGTGCCAGCAGCTTAGGACCCAGCGGGAGGACTAATATGTACGAGCAGTACTTC
TRBV28	15	.	TRBJ1-2	TRBD1	CASSTPGQANYGYTF	TGTGCCAGCAGTACCCCTGGACAGGCCAACTATGGCTACACCTTC
TRBV19	14	.	TRBJ1-4	.	CASSITRKNEKLFF	TGTGCCAGTAGTATAACCAGAAAAAATGAAAAACTGTTTTTT
TRBV19	15	.	TRBJ1-4	.	CASSMIGGTNEKLFF	TGTGCCAGTAGTATGATCGGGGGAACTAATGAAAAACTGTTTTTT
TRBV7-2	13	once	TRBJ2-7	.	CASSLGRSYEQYF	TGTGCCAGCAGCTTGGGCCGCTCCTACGAGCAGTACTTC
TRBV5-1	15	.	TRBJ2-3	TRBD2	CASSLSLAGQNTQYF	TGCGCCAGCAGCTTGAGTCTAGCGGGACAGAATACGCAGTATTTT
TRBV10-1	16	once	TRBJ2-1	.	CASSGGSVSSYNEQFF	TGCGCCAGCAGTGGGGGTAGCGTAAGCTCCTACAATGAGCAGTTCTTC
TRBV4-1	14	.	TRBJ1-2	.	CASSQDRVGGGYTF	TGCGCCAGCAGCCAAGACAGGGTTGGAGGGGGCTACACCTTC
TRBV2	18	.	TRBJ2-7	TRBD2	CASSQSPGTSGGLYEQYF	TGTGCCAGCAGTCAATCCCCTGGGACTAGCGGGGGTCTTTACGAGCAGTACTTC
TRBV11-2	12	.	TRBJ1-2	.	CASSQTEAGYTF	TGTGCCAGCAGCCAAACTGAGGCTGGCTACACCTTC
TRBV10-3	15	.	TRBJ1-3	TRBD1	CAITAGQDSGNTIYF	TGTGCCATCACAGCGGGACAGGACTCTGGAAACACCATATATTTT
TRBV5-4	16	.	TRBJ2-2	TRBD2	CASSLSSGRNTGELFF	TGTGCCAGCAGCTTGTCGAGCGGGAGAAACACCGGGGAGCTGTTTTTT
TRBV7-6	15	.	TRBJ2-3	.	CASSYYLASTDTQYF	TGTGCCAGCAGCTACTACCTTGCTAGCACAGATACGCAGTATTTT
TRBV25-1	15	once	TRBJ1-6	TRBD1	CASSPLDRETSPLHF	TGTGCCAGCAGTCCCCTGGACAGGGAGACTTCACCCCTCCACTTT
TRBV5-1	15	.	TRBJ1-2	.	CASSFSQQGNYGYTF	TGCGCCAGCAGCTTTAGCCAACAGGGCAACTATGGCTACACCTTC
TRBV5-6	17	.	TRBJ2-2	TRBD2	CASSLRTSGSHTGELFF	TGTGCCAGCAGTCTCAGGACTAGCGGGAGTCACACCGGGGAGCTGTTTTTT
TRBV5-1	13	.	TRBJ1-1	.	CASALARNTEAFF	TGCGCCAGCGCACTCGCGCGGAACACTGAAGCTTTCTTT
TRBV5-1	17	.	TRBJ2-1	TRBD2	CASSLVPLAGVANEQFF	TGCGCCAGCAGCTTGGTCCCACTAGCGGGAGTAGCAAATGAGCAGTTCTTC
TRBV25-1	13	few	TRBJ2-2	TRBD2	CASSSGRGGELFF	TGTGCCAGCAGTAGTGGGAGGGGCGGGGAGCTGTTTTTT
TRBV4-1	16	medium-sized	TRBJ2-5	TRBD1	CASSQDRDRQQETQYF	TGCGCCAGCAGCCAAGATCGGGACAGACAACAAGAGACCCAGTACTTC
TRBV11-2	16	once	TRBJ2-7	TRBD2	CASSLGASGGTYEQYF	TGTGCCAGCAGCTTAGGGGCTAGCGGGGGTACCTACGAGCAGTACTTC
TRBV28	17	.	TRBJ2-7	.	CASSLLGAAGDGYEQYF	TGTGCCAGCAGTTTATTAGGGGCCGCAGGGGACGGTTACGAGCAGTACTTC
TRBV5-1	13	.	TRBJ2-1	.	CASSPRELGEQFF	TGCGCCAGCAGCCCCCGGGAGCTAGGGGAGCAGTTCTTC
TRBV7-2	15	.	TRBJ1-6	.	CASSLTSSYNSPLHF	TGTGCCAGCAGCTTAACGAGCTCCTATAATTCACCCCTCCACTTT
TRBV4-3	18	.	TRBJ2-5	.	CASSQDLSSTLKGETQYF	TGCGCCAGCAGCCAAGACCTTTCATCCACCCTAAAGGGGGAGACCCAGTACTTC
TRBV5-4	15	.	TRBJ2-3	TRBD2	CASSPSSGPTDTQYF	TGTGCCAGCAGCCCTTCTAGCGGACCCACAGATACGCAGTATTTT
TRBV6-1	12	.	TRBJ2-3	.	CASSLGMDTQYF	TGTGCCAGCAGTCTCGGTATGGATACGCAGTATTTT
TRBV14	17	.	TRBJ2-7	TRBD1	CASSQTHPGQGTYEQYF	TGTGCCAGCAGCCAAACCCATCCGGGACAGGGGACCTACGAGCAGTACTTC
TRBV7-9	17	.	TRBJ2-1	TRBD2	CASSLASWREGLNEQFF	TGTGCCAGCAGCTTAGCGAGTTGGCGGGAGGGCCTTAATGAGCAGTTCTTC
TRBV19	13	.	TRBJ2-7	.	CASSLRASYEQYF	TGTGCCAGTAGTTTGCGGGCCTCCTACGAGCAGTACTTC
TRBV10-3	12	.	TRBJ2-1	TRBD2	CAISGGGFEQFF	TGTGCCATCAGTGGGGGGGGTTTTGAGCAGTTCTTC
TRBV6-5	15	.	TRBJ2-5	.	CASSYSGARGETQYF	TGTGCCAGCAGTTACTCAGGGGCGCGAGGAGAGACCCAGTACTTC